This is a list of T cell receptor beta chains from one sample in a study of T cell responses to AZD1222 COVID-19 vaccine. The assay was immunoSEQ multiplex PCR, and TCRdb's table has in-frame clones only and misses some. This repertoire shows roughly 150,000 clones, more than 70% found once; its top ten account for roughly 2%. The sequences come from peripheral blood, collected on day 0 of AZD1222 vaccination. The receptor source for this set is an adult in good health. Each CDR3 is given with its conserved first and last residue. A D gene is named only where the DNA matches it firmly. Rows may omit the clone size; those that give it use once, few, many or a size class.

d_gene	abundance	j_gene	v_gene	CDR3nt	CDR3aa
.	.	TRBJ2-7	TRBV20-1	TGCAGTGCTAGAGAACTAGCCGGAGAGTACTTC	CSARELAGEYF
.	.	TRBJ2-3	TRBV7-9	TGTGCCAGCAGCACCCATCGAGATACAGGGACAGATACGCAGTATTTT	CASSTHRDTGTDTQYF
.	.	TRBJ2-1	TRBV3-1/TRBV3-2	TGTGCCAGCAGCCTACGTTACAATGAGCAGTTCTTC	CASSLRYNEQFF
.	.	TRBJ1-1	TRBV14	TGTGCCAGCAGCCCAGCGGGGGGGAAGAACACTGAAGCTTTCTTT	CASSPAGGKNTEAFF
.	once	TRBJ2-7	TRBV12-3/TRBV12-4	TGTGCCAGCAGTCCGACTGTCGCCTACGAGCAGTACTTC	CASSPTVAYEQYF
.	.	TRBJ1-1	TRBV4-2	TGTGCCAGCAGCCAAGGCGGACGGGCGAACACTGAAGCTTTCTTT	CASSQGGRANTEAFF
.	.	TRBJ1-5	TRBV2	TGTGCCAGCAGTGAAGCGTATAGCAATCAGCCCCAGCATTTT	CASSEAYSNQPQHF
TRBD2	.	TRBJ2-5	TRBV5-1	TGCGCCAGCAGCTTGGGTGTAGCGGGAACCCAAGAGACCCAGTACTTC	CASSLGVAGTQETQYF
.	.	TRBJ1-3	TRBV9	TGTGCCAGCAGCCCGGACGGATTCTCTGGAAACACCATATATTTT	CASSPDGFSGNTIYF
.	.	TRBJ2-5	TRBV5-1	TGCGCCAGCAGCTCCCAGCCCGGGGGCCAAGAGACCCAGTACTTC	CASSSQPGGQETQYF
TRBD2	.	TRBJ2-5	TRBV7-6	TGTGCCAGCAGCGACCGGGGAGGGATCCAAGAGACCCAGTACTTC	CASSDRGGIQETQYF
.	.	TRBJ1-5	TRBV23-1	TGCGCCAGCAGCCCTTCTTTCAAGGGGCCTAATCAGCCCCAGCATTTT	CASSPSFKGPNQPQHF
TRBD2	.	TRBJ2-2	TRBV7-2	TGTGCCAGCAGCTTGTTGGGACTAACCACCGGGGAGCTGTTTTTT	CASSLLGLTTGELFF
.	.	TRBJ2-3	TRBV5-1	TGCGCCAGCAGCTTGGACTCACGGTCCAGGCTGCGGGATGCGGATACGCAGTATTTT	CASSLDSRSRLRDADTQYF
TRBD2	once	TRBJ2-1	TRBV3-1/TRBV3-2	TGTGCCAGCAGCCAAGATTGGCCCTCAGATAGCGGGAGCTACAATGAGCAGTTCTTC	CASSQDWPSDSGSYNEQFF
TRBD2	.	TRBJ2-7	TRBV11-2	TGTGCCAGCAGCTTAGATAGGACTAGCGGATACGAGCAGTACTTC	CASSLDRTSGYEQYF
.	.	TRBJ2-1	TRBV11-2	TGTGCCAGCAGCCCATTGAGCGGTCGCTACAATGAGCAGTTCTTC	CASSPLSGRYNEQFF
TRBD1	.	TRBJ2-3	TRBV6-5	TGTGCCAGCACCTCGGGACAGAACACAGATACGCAGTATTTT	CASTSGQNTDTQYF
TRBD1	.	TRBJ1-1	TRBV10-3	TGTGCCATCAGTGAGTTGATGGGACAGGGGGAGAACACTGAAGCTTTCTTT	CAISELMGQGENTEAFF
.	.	TRBJ2-7	TRBV27	TGTGCCAGCAGTTCCCACCCGGCACGGCAGCGTAGCTCCTACGAGCAGTACTTC	CASSSHPARQRSSYEQYF
.	large	TRBJ1-2	TRBV5-5	TGTGCCAGCAGCTGGACAACCTATGGCTACACCTTC	CASSWTTYGYTF
.	.	TRBJ2-7	TRBV13	TGTGCCAGCAGCCCGAGTTCGTACGAGCAGTACTTC	CASSPSSYEQYF
.	.	TRBJ1-1	TRBV6-1	TGTGCCAGCAGTTCCCACACTGAAGCTTTCTTT	CASSSHTEAFF
TRBD1	once	TRBJ2-5	TRBV6-5	TGTGCCAGCACCCTGGACAGGGGGCTAGGGACCCAGTACTTC	CASTLDRGLGTQYF
.	.	TRBJ2-3	TRBV7-2	TGTGCCAGCAGCTTAGGGGGGGACGGGGCGACGCAGTATTTT	CASSLGGDGATQYF
.	once	TRBJ1-3	TRBV6-5	TGTGCCAGCAGTACGGGACGAAGGGGAAACACCATATATTTT	CASSTGRRGNTIYF
TRBD2	.	TRBJ2-1	TRBV24-1	TGTGCCACCAGTGACCATACGGGACTAGCCCATAATGAGCAGTTCTTC	CATSDHTGLAHNEQFF